These T cell receptor beta chains were read from a single sample in a study of cytomegalovirus exposure and HLA in healthy donors. Clones were read by immunoSEQ multiplex PCR, and TCRdb kept only the in-frame ones, dropping some. The sample has some 64,000 clones, and its top ten clones hold over 1.5%. Sequences were obtained from PBMCs. These receptors originate from a woman in her twenties or thirties in good health and CMV-seronegative. The CDR3 runs from the conserved cysteine through the conserved F or W. The order of the fields is D gene, V gene, J gene, CDR3 DNA, CDR3 protein. A D gene is named only where the DNA matches it firmly.

D gene: TRBD1; V gene: TRBV4-1; J gene: TRBJ2-1; CDR3 DNA: TGCGCCAGCAGCCAAGGCTCCGGGACAGGGGGCTTCAATGAGCAGTTCTTC; CDR3 protein: CASSQGSGTGGFNEQFF
D gene: -; V gene: TRBV11-2; J gene: TRBJ2-1; CDR3 DNA: TGTGCCAGCAGCCGAGGAGGAGCTAACAATGAGCAGTTCTTC; CDR3 protein: CASSRGGANNEQFF
D gene: -; V gene: TRBV11-2; J gene: TRBJ1-1; CDR3 DNA: TGTGCCAGCAGCTTAGCAGGTATCAACACTGAAACTTTCTTT; CDR3 protein: CASSLAGINTETFF
D gene: TRBD2; V gene: TRBV9; J gene: TRBJ2-7; CDR3 DNA: TGTGCCAGCAGCCCGCGGGAGAAGCCCTACGAGCAGTACTTC; CDR3 protein: CASSPREKPYEQYF
D gene: TRBD1; V gene: TRBV6-1; J gene: TRBJ2-7; CDR3 DNA: TGTGCCAGCAGTGAAGGAGTAGGGACAGGGGTGTTCTACTTC; CDR3 protein: CASSEGVGTGVFYF
D gene: TRBD1; V gene: TRBV27; J gene: TRBJ1-1; CDR3 DNA: TGTGCCTGCGGACAGGGGGAAGCTTTCTTT; CDR3 protein: CACGQGEAFF
D gene: TRBD2; V gene: TRBV4-1; J gene: TRBJ2-7; CDR3 DNA: TGCGCCAGCAGCCAAGATTTGTTCGGACTAGCGGGAGGACTTGGCGAGCAGTACTTC; CDR3 protein: CASSQDLFGLAGGLGEQYF
D gene: TRBD2; V gene: TRBV9; J gene: TRBJ2-3; CDR3 DNA: TGTGCCAGCAGCGCTAGCGGGCCTAGCACAGATACGCAGTATTTT; CDR3 protein: CASSASGPSTDTQYF
D gene: TRBD2; V gene: TRBV28; J gene: TRBJ2-3; CDR3 DNA: TGTGCCAGCAGTTTAGCGGGAGGCAACACAGATACGCAGTATTTT; CDR3 protein: CASSLAGGNTDTQYF
D gene: -; V gene: TRBV7-2; J gene: TRBJ2-1; CDR3 DNA: TGTGCCAGCAGCTTAGCTGGGGCAGGGGTCCATGAGCAGTTCTTC; CDR3 protein: CASSLAGAGVHEQFF
D gene: -; V gene: TRBV4-1; J gene: TRBJ1-2; CDR3 DNA: TGCGCCAGCAGCCAAGATGGGTCCGCAGGGGTAATCAGCGGCTACACCTTC; CDR3 protein: CASSQDGSAGVISGYTF
D gene: -; V gene: TRBV6-6; J gene: TRBJ1-2; CDR3 DNA: TGTGCCAGCAGCCTAACCGGAGCACAGGGATTTGATGGCTACACCTTC; CDR3 protein: CASSLTGAQGFDGYTF
D gene: TRBD2; V gene: TRBV6-1; J gene: TRBJ2-3; CDR3 DNA: TGTGCCAGCAGTGGGAGGGGAGCGGGAGGGGACTATACGCAGTATTTT; CDR3 protein: CASSGRGAGGDYTQYF
D gene: -; V gene: TRBV18; J gene: TRBJ2-1; CDR3 DNA: TGTGCCAGCTCTTCCACACCACTATCCTACAATGAGCAGTTCTTC; CDR3 protein: CASSSTPLSYNEQFF
D gene: -; V gene: TRBV28; J gene: TRBJ1-2; CDR3 DNA: TGTGCCAGCAGTAGCCCGGCCGGGACTAACTATGGCTACACCTTC; CDR3 protein: CASSSPAGTNYGYTF
D gene: -; V gene: TRBV5-6; J gene: TRBJ1-2; CDR3 DNA: TGTGCCAGCAGCCAACTAGGCGGCTACACCTTC; CDR3 protein: CASSQLGGYTF
D gene: -; V gene: TRBV7-2; J gene: TRBJ2-7; CDR3 DNA: TGTGCCAGCAGCTTATCAGGGGGCGGGAGTATGCACGAGCAGTACTTC; CDR3 protein: CASSLSGGGSMHEQYF
D gene: -; V gene: TRBV4-3; J gene: TRBJ1-4; CDR3 DNA: TGCGCCAGCAGCCAATGGGAACAGGTTAATGAAAAACTGTTTTTT; CDR3 protein: CASSQWEQVNEKLFF
D gene: -; V gene: TRBV28; J gene: TRBJ1-5; CDR3 DNA: TGTGCCAGCAGTTTACTAGGGGATCAGCCCCAGCATTTT; CDR3 protein: CASSLLGDQPQHF
D gene: -; V gene: TRBV27; J gene: TRBJ2-7; CDR3 DNA: TGTGCCAGCAGTTCCCAGGACAGCTACGAGCAGTACTTC; CDR3 protein: CASSSQDSYEQYF
D gene: -; V gene: TRBV27; J gene: TRBJ2-2; CDR3 DNA: TGTGCCAGCGGGACGACTAGACGCGACACCGGGGAGCTGTTTTTT; CDR3 protein: CASGTTRRDTGELFF
D gene: -; V gene: TRBV18; J gene: TRBJ2-1; CDR3 DNA: TGTGCCAGCTCACCACTAGCACTAGACAATGAGCAGTTCTTC; CDR3 protein: CASSPLALDNEQFF
D gene: TRBD2; V gene: TRBV29-1; J gene: TRBJ2-1; CDR3 DNA: TGCAGCGTTGTCCCTGGTTGGCTAGCGGGGGGCGAGCAGTTCTTC; CDR3 protein: CSVVPGWLAGGEQFF
D gene: TRBD2; V gene: TRBV6-1; J gene: TRBJ2-1; CDR3 DNA: TGTGCCAGTCTAATAGGACTAGCGGGGTACAATGAGCAGTTCTTC; CDR3 protein: CASLIGLAGYNEQFF
D gene: TRBD2; V gene: TRBV6-1; J gene: TRBJ2-1; CDR3 DNA: TGTGCCAGCAGTGAAAGGGCGGGAGTTGTTAATGAGCAGTTCTTC; CDR3 protein: CASSERAGVVNEQFF
D gene: TRBD1; V gene: TRBV4-3; J gene: TRBJ1-2; CDR3 DNA: TGCGCCAGCAGCCAAGATCCCCTCACGGGACAGGTCCTACTTGGCTACACCTTC; CDR3 protein: CASSQDPLTGQVLLGYTF
D gene: -; V gene: TRBV29-1; J gene: TRBJ1-2; CDR3 DNA: TGCAGCGTGGGCCAGGGCAGCTATGGCTACACCTTC; CDR3 protein: CSVGQGSYGYTF
D gene: TRBD1; V gene: TRBV29-1; J gene: TRBJ2-5; CDR3 DNA: TGCAGCGTAACAGGGGGAGGAGCGGAGACCCAGTACTTC; CDR3 protein: CSVTGGGAETQYF
D gene: -; V gene: TRBV7-9; J gene: TRBJ1-3; CDR3 DNA: TGTGCCAGCAGCTTCACAGGGAACCCCGGAAACACCATATATTTT; CDR3 protein: CASSFTGNPGNTIYF
D gene: TRBD1; V gene: TRBV5-1; J gene: TRBJ2-7; CDR3 DNA: TGCGCCAGCGGGGCCGACCGGGGACAGGGGGCAGGCGAGCAGTACTTC; CDR3 protein: CASGADRGQGAGEQYF
D gene: TRBD1; V gene: TRBV18; J gene: TRBJ2-3; CDR3 DNA: TGTGCCAGCTCACTCCTCGGACAGGGAGATACGCAGTATTTT; CDR3 protein: CASSLLGQGDTQYF
D gene: -; V gene: TRBV7-2; J gene: TRBJ2-7; CDR3 DNA: TGTGCCAGCAGCCCCCGTATAGAGAGTTCCTACGAGCAGTACTTC; CDR3 protein: CASSPRIESSYEQYF
D gene: TRBD2; V gene: TRBV29-1; J gene: TRBJ2-7; CDR3 DNA: TGCAGCGTTGACACCATACTAGCGGACTTAACCTACGAGCAGTACTTC; CDR3 protein: CSVDTILADLTYEQYF
D gene: -; V gene: TRBV27; J gene: TRBJ2-7; CDR3 DNA: TGTGCCTCCTCTACCGGGACATCGGTCTCCTACGAGCAGTACTTC; CDR3 protein: CASSTGTSVSYEQYF
D gene: TRBD1; V gene: TRBV15; J gene: TRBJ1-2; CDR3 DNA: TGTGCCACCAGCACAGGGGGAACTAACTATGGCTACACCTTC; CDR3 protein: CATSTGGTNYGYTF
D gene: TRBD2; V gene: TRBV5-6; J gene: TRBJ2-3; CDR3 DNA: TGTGCCAGCAGACTGGTAGCGGGAGGGAGCACAGATACGCAGTATTTT; CDR3 protein: CASRLVAGGSTDTQYF
D gene: -; V gene: TRBV7-2; J gene: TRBJ1-5; CDR3 DNA: TGTGCCAGCAGCGCACAACAGGGTATCAATCAGCCCCAGCATTTT; CDR3 protein: CASSAQQGINQPQHF
D gene: -; V gene: TRBV9; J gene: TRBJ1-3; CDR3 DNA: TGTGCCAGCAGCGTAGCTCCAGGGCTTGGAAACACCATATATTTT; CDR3 protein: CASSVAPGLGNTIYF
D gene: TRBD2; V gene: TRBV9; J gene: TRBJ2-7; CDR3 DNA: TGTGCCAGCAGCCCCAAGCGGGAGGAGGCCTACGAGCAGTACTTC; CDR3 protein: CASSPKREEAYEQYF
D gene: -; V gene: TRBV28; J gene: TRBJ2-7; CDR3 DNA: TGTGCCAGCATCAATTGGCAGGGATACGAGCAGTACTTC; CDR3 protein: CASINWQGYEQYF
D gene: -; V gene: TRBV19; J gene: TRBJ2-1; CDR3 DNA: TGTGCCAGTAGTATAGTAGGGGCCGACAATGAGCAGTTCTTC; CDR3 protein: CASSIVGADNEQFF
D gene: -; V gene: TRBV6-5; J gene: TRBJ2-5; CDR3 DNA: TGTGCCAGCAGACAGGGACCCCCGACGTCGACCCAGTACTTC; CDR3 protein: CASRQGPPTSTQYF
D gene: TRBD2; V gene: TRBV7-9; J gene: TRBJ2-1; CDR3 DNA: TGTGCCAGCAGCTCGAGCGGGAGGAAAGACAATGAGCAGTTCTTC; CDR3 protein: CASSSSGRKDNEQFF